This T cell receptor beta chain was captured in a study of neoadjuvant anti-PD-1 for oral cavity cancer. V was cut by 0 bases and J by 0 bases, with 12 bases left in between. Germline values: CDR1 SGHNT, CDR2 YYREEE (reference sequence). This CDR3 has 16 amino acids. Sequencing was performed with immunoSEQ multiplex PCR; in TCRdb, only in-frame clones are kept and a portion is missing. The sample shows some 17,000 clones, 50% to 75% of them seen only once. The source material was PBMCs, sampled before nivolumab (anti-PD-1) treatment. This sequence originates from a person aged 35-80 years with oral cavity squamous cell carcinoma. The chain combines TRBV5-4 with TRBJ2-5; D might be TRBD1 or TRBD2, each matching 5 bases. The CDR3 nucleotides are TGTGCCAGCAGCTTGGGGCAGGGAGTATACCAAGAGACCCAGTACTTC. Its translation is CASSLGQGVYQETQYF.